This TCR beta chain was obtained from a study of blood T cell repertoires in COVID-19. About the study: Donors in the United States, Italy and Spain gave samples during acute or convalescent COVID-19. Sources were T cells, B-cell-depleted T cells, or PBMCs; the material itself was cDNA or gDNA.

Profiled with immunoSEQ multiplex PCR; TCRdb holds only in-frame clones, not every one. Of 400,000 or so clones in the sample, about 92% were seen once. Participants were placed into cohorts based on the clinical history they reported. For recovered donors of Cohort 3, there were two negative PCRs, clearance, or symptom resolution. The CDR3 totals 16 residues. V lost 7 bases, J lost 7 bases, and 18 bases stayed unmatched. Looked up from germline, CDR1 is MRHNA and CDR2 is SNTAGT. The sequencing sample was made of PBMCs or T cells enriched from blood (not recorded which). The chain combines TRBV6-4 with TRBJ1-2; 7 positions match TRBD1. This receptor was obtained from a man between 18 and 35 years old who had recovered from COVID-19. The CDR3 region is CASNPRGTVVVAGYTF. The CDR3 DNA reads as TGTGCCAGCAATCCTCGAGGGACAGTAGTTGTGGCTGGCTACACCTTC.